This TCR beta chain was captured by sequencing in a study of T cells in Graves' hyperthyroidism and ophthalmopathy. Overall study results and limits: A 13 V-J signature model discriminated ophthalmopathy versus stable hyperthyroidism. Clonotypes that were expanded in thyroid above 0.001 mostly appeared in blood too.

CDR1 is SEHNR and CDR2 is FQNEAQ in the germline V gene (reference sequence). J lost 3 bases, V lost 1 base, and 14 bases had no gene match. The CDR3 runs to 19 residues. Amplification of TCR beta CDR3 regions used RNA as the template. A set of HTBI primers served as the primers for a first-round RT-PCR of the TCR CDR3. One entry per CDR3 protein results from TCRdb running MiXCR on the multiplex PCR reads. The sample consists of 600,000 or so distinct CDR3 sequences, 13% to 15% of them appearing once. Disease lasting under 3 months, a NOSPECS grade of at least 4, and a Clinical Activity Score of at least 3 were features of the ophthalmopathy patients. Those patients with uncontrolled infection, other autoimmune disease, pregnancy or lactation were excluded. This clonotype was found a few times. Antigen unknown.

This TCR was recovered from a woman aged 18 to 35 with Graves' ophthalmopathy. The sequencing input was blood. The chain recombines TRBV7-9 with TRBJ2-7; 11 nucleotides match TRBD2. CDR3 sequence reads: CASSLEDSRSSGRSYEQYF. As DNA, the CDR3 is TGTGCCAGCAGCTTAGAAGACTCGAGGTCTAGCGGGAGGAGCTACGAGCAGTACTTC.